A selection of T cell receptor beta chains follows, all from one sample in a study of blood T cell repertoires in COVID-19. Assay: immunoSEQ multiplex PCR; the TCRdb copy retains only in-frame clones and omits some. The data hold 180,000 or so clones, with roughly four fifths observed a single time. Source material: peripheral blood. These receptors were taken from a human donor with acute or convalescent COVID-19. The donor label of this sample is uncertain. The CDR3 runs from the conserved cysteine through the conserved F or W. A D gene is named only where the DNA matches it firmly. Clone sizes are given selectively: once, few, many, or a class where the clone is expanded.

d_gene: NA
len: 13
j_gene: TRBJ1-1
abundance: once
v_gene: TRBV5-4
CDR3aa: CASSFGESAEAFF
CDR3nt: TGTGCCAGCAGCTTCGGGGAGTCGGCTGAAGCTTTCTTT

d_gene: TRBD2
len: 16
j_gene: TRBJ2-7
abundance: NA
v_gene: TRBV7-2
CDR3aa: CASSLGTSGAGYEQYF
CDR3nt: TGTGCCAGCAGCTTAGGGACTAGCGGGGCGGGGTACGAGCAGTACTTC

d_gene: NA
len: 15
j_gene: TRBJ1-3
abundance: NA
v_gene: TRBV5-4
CDR3aa: CASSFGGSPGNTIYF
CDR3nt: TGTGCCAGCAGCTTTGGAGGGTCCCCTGGAAACACCATATATTTT

d_gene: TRBD2
len: 17
j_gene: TRBJ2-2
abundance: once
v_gene: TRBV3-1/TRBV3-2
CDR3aa: CASSQDWGGSLTGELFF
CDR3nt: TGTGCCAGCAGCCAAGATTGGGGCGGGAGCTTGACCGGGGAGCTGTTTTTT

d_gene: NA
len: 13
j_gene: TRBJ1-4
abundance: NA
v_gene: TRBV28
CDR3aa: CTAGGDTREKLFF
CDR3nt: TGTACCGCGGGTGGGGACACGAGGGAAAAACTGTTTTTT

d_gene: NA
len: 13
j_gene: TRBJ2-7
abundance: NA
v_gene: TRBV5-1
CDR3aa: CASSSPGKFEQYF
CDR3nt: TGCGCCAGCAGCTCCCCCGGGAAGTTCGAGCAGTACTTC

d_gene: NA
len: 16
j_gene: TRBJ1-1
abundance: NA
v_gene: TRBV11-1
CDR3aa: CASSLAGLGGNTEAFF
CDR3nt: TGTGCCAGCAGCTTAGCAGGGTTGGGGGGAAACACTGAAGCTTTCTTT

d_gene: NA
len: 12
j_gene: TRBJ2-3
abundance: few
v_gene: TRBV11-3
CDR3aa: CASSLGGDTQYF
CDR3nt: TGTGCCAGCAGCTTAGGAGGCGATACGCAGTATTTT

d_gene: TRBD1
len: 17
j_gene: TRBJ2-7
abundance: NA
v_gene: TRBV14
CDR3aa: CASSPIIPGQGDYEQYF
CDR3nt: TGTGCCAGCAGCCCAATCATCCCGGGACAGGGGGACTACGAGCAGTACTTC

d_gene: TRBD1
len: 14
j_gene: TRBJ2-7
abundance: NA
v_gene: TRBV20-1
CDR3aa: CSASGDRGLYEQYF
CDR3nt: TGCAGTGCTAGTGGGGACAGGGGCCTCTACGAGCAGTACTTC

d_gene: NA
len: 17
j_gene: TRBJ1-4
abundance: NA
v_gene: TRBV6-1
CDR3aa: CASSERGAPATNEKLFF
CDR3nt: TGTGCCAGCAGTGAACGGGGGGCGCCTGCAACTAATGAAAAACTGTTTTTT

d_gene: TRBD1
len: 13
j_gene: TRBJ2-7
abundance: NA
v_gene: TRBV2
CDR3aa: CASSGTGGNEQYF
CDR3nt: TGTGCCAGCAGTGGGACAGGGGGTAACGAGCAGTACTTC

d_gene: NA
len: 16
j_gene: TRBJ2-5
abundance: NA
v_gene: TRBV3-1/TRBV3-2
CDR3aa: CASSPTGYVGQETQYF
CDR3nt: TGTGCCAGCAGCCCGACGGGGTATGTGGGGCAAGAGACCCAGTACTTC

d_gene: TRBD2
len: 14
j_gene: TRBJ2-1
abundance: NA
v_gene: TRBV7-2
CDR3aa: CASSFGTSTNEQFF
CDR3nt: TGTGCCAGCAGCTTCGGGACTAGTACTAATGAGCAGTTCTTC

d_gene: TRBD2
len: 20
j_gene: TRBJ2-3
abundance: NA
v_gene: TRBV27
CDR3aa: CASNRPPPPAGLADTDTQYF
CDR3nt: TGTGCCAGCAACAGGCCACCACCACCGGCCGGACTAGCGGATACAGATACGCAGTATTTT

d_gene: NA
len: 16
j_gene: TRBJ2-3
abundance: once
v_gene: TRBV5-1
CDR3aa: CASSLSVHSRTDTQYF
CDR3nt: TGCGCCAGCAGCTTAAGTGTTCACAGCCGCACAGATACGCAGTATTTT

d_gene: NA
len: 13
j_gene: TRBJ2-1
abundance: NA
v_gene: TRBV12-3/TRBV12-4
CDR3aa: CASSLLGYNEQFF
CDR3nt: TGTGCCAGCAGTTTACTAGGTTACAATGAGCAGTTCTTC

d_gene: TRBD1
len: 14
j_gene: TRBJ2-5
abundance: NA
v_gene: TRBV5-1
CDR3aa: CASSTRTGYSSQYF
CDR3nt: TGCGCCAGCAGCACCCGGACAGGCTACTCGTCCCAGTACTTC

d_gene: NA
len: 15
j_gene: TRBJ1-2
abundance: NA
v_gene: TRBV5-1
CDR3aa: CASSLGVQRGYGYTF
CDR3nt: TGCGCCAGCAGCTTGGGAGTTCAACGGGGCTATGGCTACACCTTC

d_gene: NA
len: 16
j_gene: TRBJ2-1
abundance: few
v_gene: TRBV4-2
CDR3aa: CASSQPQQGTYNEQFF
CDR3nt: TGTGCCAGCAGCCAACCACAACAGGGAACCTACAATGAGCAGTTCTTC

d_gene: NA
len: 16
j_gene: TRBJ1-5
abundance: once
v_gene: TRBV19
CDR3aa: CASSMSRGIDNQPQHF
CDR3nt: TGTGCCAGTAGTATGTCCAGGGGCATAGACAATCAGCCCCAGCATTTT

d_gene: NA
len: 17
j_gene: TRBJ1-6
abundance: NA
v_gene: TRBV4-1
CDR3aa: CASSQDPGGGINSPLHF
CDR3nt: TGCGCCAGCAGCCAAGATCCGGGGGGGGGAATTAATTCACCCCTCCACTTT

d_gene: TRBD2
len: 15
j_gene: TRBJ2-7
abundance: NA
v_gene: TRBV27
CDR3aa: CASSLSGTSSYEQYF
CDR3nt: TGTGCCAGCAGTTTATCCGGGACTAGCTCCTACGAGCAGTACTTC

d_gene: NA
len: 14
j_gene: TRBJ1-2
abundance: NA
v_gene: TRBV9
CDR3aa: CASSRTLPNYGYTF
CDR3nt: TGTGCCAGCAGCCGTACTCTACCCAACTATGGCTACACCTTC

d_gene: TRBD2
len: 15
j_gene: TRBJ2-7
abundance: NA
v_gene: TRBV3-1/TRBV3-2
CDR3aa: CASSLASGSRNEQYF
CDR3nt: TGTGCCAGCAGCCTCGCTAGCGGGAGCCGTAACGAGCAGTACTTC

d_gene: TRBD1
len: 13
j_gene: TRBJ1-6
abundance: NA
v_gene: TRBV7-9
CDR3aa: CATRGEGNSPLHF
CDR3nt: TGTGCCACCAGGGGGGAGGGGAATTCACCCCTCCACTTT

d_gene: TRBD2
len: 15
j_gene: TRBJ2-7
abundance: NA
v_gene: TRBV6-6
CDR3aa: CASSYSNSGAYEQYF
CDR3nt: TGTGCCAGCAGTTACTCGAACAGCGGGGCCTACGAGCAGTACTTC

d_gene: TRBD2
len: 13
j_gene: TRBJ2-2
abundance: NA
v_gene: TRBV10-3
CDR3aa: CAIRREGGRELFF
CDR3nt: TGTGCCATCAGGCGGGAGGGGGGCCGGGAGCTGTTTTTT

d_gene: NA
len: 14
j_gene: TRBJ2-1
abundance: NA
v_gene: TRBV3-1/TRBV3-2
CDR3aa: CASSRLTPDYEQFF
CDR3nt: TGTGCCAGCAGCCGACTGACACCGGACTATGAGCAGTTCTTC

d_gene: TRBD2
len: 15
j_gene: TRBJ2-7
abundance: NA
v_gene: TRBV28
CDR3aa: CASSPGTSGVYEQYF
CDR3nt: TGTGCCAGCAGCCCGGGGACTAGCGGGGTCTACGAGCAGTACTTC

d_gene: NA
len: 13
j_gene: TRBJ2-5
abundance: NA
v_gene: TRBV7-2
CDR3aa: CASSLWGGQTQYF
CDR3nt: TGTGCCAGCAGCTTATGGGGGGGCCAGACCCAGTACTTC

d_gene: NA
len: 16
j_gene: TRBJ1-1
abundance: NA
v_gene: TRBV7-9
CDR3aa: CASRRVYGQMNTEAFF
CDR3nt: TGTGCCAGCAGGCGAGTTTATGGACAGATGAACACTGAAGCTTTCTTT

d_gene: TRBD1
len: 15
j_gene: TRBJ1-3
abundance: NA
v_gene: TRBV19
CDR3aa: CASSLGTVSGNTIYF
CDR3nt: TGTGCCAGTAGCCTAGGGACAGTCTCTGGAAACACCATATATTTT

d_gene: TRBD1
len: 19
j_gene: TRBJ2-6
abundance: NA
v_gene: TRBV2
CDR3aa: CASSEGSRGLLTGANVLTF
CDR3nt: TGTGCCAGCAGTGAAGGGTCCAGGGGGCTGTTAACTGGGGCCAACGTCCTGACTTTC

d_gene: NA
len: 18
j_gene: TRBJ1-2
abundance: NA
v_gene: TRBV12-5
CDR3aa: CASGLVSTDGRKNYGYTF
CDR3nt: TGTGCTAGTGGTTTGGTATCGACAGATGGAAGGAAAAACTATGGCTACACCTTC

d_gene: TRBD2
len: 17
j_gene: TRBJ2-5
abundance: NA
v_gene: TRBV3-1/TRBV3-2
CDR3aa: CASSQDPRPGGRKTQYF
CDR3nt: TGTGCCAGCAGCCAAGATCCCCGTCCGGGGGGGAGGAAGACCCAGTACTTC

d_gene: NA
len: 15
j_gene: TRBJ1-1
abundance: NA
v_gene: TRBV19
CDR3aa: CASSIGWGSYTEAFF
CDR3nt: TGTGCCAGTAGTATAGGATGGGGCTCGTACACTGAAGCTTTCTTT

d_gene: NA
len: 14
j_gene: TRBJ2-7
abundance: few
v_gene: TRBV12-5
CDR3aa: CASARGGGEYEQYF
CDR3nt: TGTGCTAGTGCCCGCGGGGGCGGGGAATACGAGCAGTACTTC

d_gene: TRBD1
len: 14
j_gene: TRBJ1-3
abundance: NA
v_gene: TRBV18
CDR3aa: CASSPSGTGDTIYF
CDR3nt: TGTGCCAGCTCGCCTTCCGGGACAGGCGACACCATATATTTT

d_gene: TRBD2
len: 19
j_gene: TRBJ2-1
abundance: NA
v_gene: TRBV10-1
CDR3aa: CASSEQRLAEGSSYNEQFF
CDR3nt: TGCGCCAGCAGTGAGCAAAGACTAGCGGAGGGGAGCTCCTACAATGAGCAGTTCTTC

d_gene: NA
len: 15
j_gene: TRBJ1-5
abundance: NA
v_gene: TRBV2
CDR3aa: CASSPRGGFNQPQHF
CDR3nt: TGTGCCAGCAGCCCCCGTGGAGGATTCAATCAGCCCCAGCATTTT

d_gene: TRBD1
len: 15
j_gene: TRBJ1-5
abundance: NA
v_gene: TRBV6-5
CDR3aa: CASSRTGGSNQPQHF
CDR3nt: TGTGCCAGCAGTAGGACAGGGGGTAGCAATCAGCCCCAGCATTTT

d_gene: NA
len: 15
j_gene: TRBJ2-7
abundance: NA
v_gene: TRBV6-1
CDR3aa: CASSEGNRAPYEQYF
CDR3nt: TGTGCCAGCAGTGAAGGTAACAGGGCCCCCTACGAGCAGTACTTC

d_gene: NA
len: 15
j_gene: TRBJ1-2
abundance: NA
v_gene: TRBV4-2
CDR3aa: CASTSDRAGSLGYTF
CDR3nt: TGTGCCAGCACCTCAGATCGGGCAGGGTCTCTTGGCTACACCTTC

d_gene: NA
len: 12
j_gene: TRBJ2-3
abundance: NA
v_gene: TRBV19
CDR3aa: CASSSAVATQYF
CDR3nt: TGTGCCAGTAGCTCCGCGGTAGCTACGCAGTATTTT

d_gene: NA
len: 14
j_gene: TRBJ2-5
abundance: NA
v_gene: TRBV10-1
CDR3aa: CASRNSGRGETQYF
CDR3nt: TGCGCCAGCAGGAACTCGGGCAGAGGGGAGACCCAGTACTTC

d_gene: NA
len: 14
j_gene: TRBJ1-1
abundance: NA
v_gene: TRBV24-1
CDR3aa: CATSAWPLGVGAFF
CDR3nt: TGTGCCACCAGTGCGTGGCCCCTGGGCGTTGGGGCTTTCTTT

d_gene: TRBD1
len: 16
j_gene: TRBJ1-5
abundance: NA
v_gene: TRBV19
CDR3aa: CASSVSGTGGNQPQHF
CDR3nt: TGTGCCAGTAGTGTTTCCGGGACAGGTGGCAATCAGCCCCAGCATTTT

d_gene: TRBD2
len: 17
j_gene: TRBJ2-3
abundance: NA
v_gene: TRBV6-2/TRBV6-3
CDR3aa: CASSYLAGGPGGDTQYF
CDR3nt: TGTGCCAGCAGTTACCTAGCGGGAGGCCCGGGGGGAGATACGCAGTATTTT

d_gene: NA
len: 15
j_gene: TRBJ2-4
abundance: NA
v_gene: TRBV18
CDR3aa: CASSPGEGDKNIQYF
CDR3nt: TGTGCCAGCTCACCCGGTGAGGGGGATAAAAACATTCAGTACTTC

d_gene: NA
len: 16
j_gene: TRBJ2-1
abundance: NA
v_gene: TRBV28
CDR3aa: CASSLLRRGQGNEQFF
CDR3nt: TGTGCCAGCAGCCTTCTTAGGCGGGGGCAAGGGAATGAGCAGTTCTTC

d_gene: TRBD2
len: 17
j_gene: TRBJ2-7
abundance: NA
v_gene: TRBV3-1/TRBV3-2
CDR3aa: CASSQRSLAGAPYEQYF
CDR3nt: TGTGCCAGCAGCCAACGATCTCTAGCGGGAGCCCCCTACGAGCAGTACTTC

d_gene: NA
len: 14
j_gene: TRBJ1-2
abundance: many
v_gene: TRBV6-6
CDR3aa: CASSRWDTNYGYTF
CDR3nt: TGTGCCAGCAGCCGCTGGGACACTAACTATGGCTACACCTTC

d_gene: TRBD1
len: 14
j_gene: TRBJ1-4
abundance: once
v_gene: TRBV6-5
CDR3aa: CASRGQGPPEKLFF
CDR3nt: TGTGCCAGCCGGGGACAGGGGCCGCCTGAAAAACTGTTTTTT

d_gene: TRBD1
len: 15
j_gene: TRBJ1-1
abundance: NA
v_gene: TRBV5-4
CDR3aa: CASSMGTGAFTEAFF
CDR3nt: TGTGCCAGCAGCATGGGGACAGGGGCGTTCACTGAAGCTTTCTTT

d_gene: TRBD1
len: 15
j_gene: TRBJ2-1
abundance: few
v_gene: TRBV24-1
CDR3aa: CATSDPGQGINEQFF
CDR3nt: TGTGCCACCAGTGATCCGGGACAGGGCATCAATGAGCAGTTCTTC

d_gene: TRBD2
len: 19
j_gene: TRBJ2-1
abundance: NA
v_gene: TRBV6-4
CDR3aa: CASSQAPGTSGSSYNEQFF
CDR3nt: TGTGCCAGCAGCCAAGCCCCTGGGACTAGCGGGAGCTCCTACAATGAGCAGTTCTTC

d_gene: NA
len: 16
j_gene: TRBJ1-6
abundance: NA
v_gene: TRBV27
CDR3aa: CASRAVQGSYNSPLHF
CDR3nt: TGTGCCAGCAGGGCCGTACAGGGATCGTATAATTCACCCCTCCACTTT

d_gene: TRBD1
len: 16
j_gene: TRBJ1-2
abundance: NA
v_gene: TRBV25-1
CDR3aa: CASSELGTGEDYGYTF
CDR3nt: TGTGCCAGCAGTGAACTAGGGACAGGGGAGGACTATGGCTACACCTTC

d_gene: TRBD1
len: 17
j_gene: TRBJ2-1
abundance: NA
v_gene: TRBV5-1
CDR3aa: CASSLLAYGTGSNEQFF
CDR3nt: TGCGCCAGCAGCTTGCTGGCGTACGGGACAGGCTCGAATGAGCAGTTCTTC